These T cell receptor beta chains were read from a single sample in a study of shared clonotypes between healthy human individuals. Profiling relied on immunoSEQ multiplex PCR, and the TCRdb table lists in-frame clones only, not all of them. Altogether 190,000 or so clones are present, 66% being singletons, with the ten largest covering over 9.5%. Sequenced sample: memory CD4+ T cells sorted from blood. Receptors were obtained from a man younger than 45 in good health. CDR3s leave out the opening cysteine and the closing phenylalanine or tryptophan.

j_call | v_call | cdr3_aa
TRBJ1-2 | TRBV5-1 | ASSPTPSFQGRGYT
TRBJ2-7 | TRBV29-1 | SSEMGGEQY
TRBJ2-7 | TRBV14 | ASSSGWAYEQY
TRBJ1-2 | TRBV14 | ASSQGYRPRGYGYT
TRBJ2-3 | TRBV18 | ASSPDAPRSTDTQY
TRBJ2-7 | TRBV5-1 | ASSLAGTGSYEQY
TRBJ2-1 | TRBV7-6 | ASSVFPSSYNEQF
TRBJ1-1 | TRBV2 | ASSVHRQVSYTEAF
TRBJ2-7 | TRBV18 | ASSSGQEHYEQY
TRBJ2-1 | TRBV6-5 | ASSTTTGPNEQF
TRBJ1-2 | TRBV19 | ASSIGTGETPYGYT
TRBJ2-1 | TRBV7-2 | ASSAGRTRYNEQF
TRBJ2-5 | TRBV7-8 | ASSLRHIQETQY
TRBJ2-7 | TRBV25-1 | ASSEKVRNEQY
TRBJ1-4 | TRBV27 | ASSPPGEKLF
TRBJ2-2 | TRBV7-3 | ASSFHGGRATGELF
TRBJ1-2 | TRBV28 | ASRTELYGYT
TRBJ1-2 | TRBV28 | ASSLTGRDGYT
TRBJ1-1 | TRBV30 | AWSVQGNTEAF
TRBJ1-1 | TRBV7-2 | ASSLVGGSTEAF
TRBJ2-3 | TRBV5-1 | ASSQGLETDTQY
TRBJ1-1 | TRBV28 | ASTTGGFVNTEAF
TRBJ1-2 | TRBV7-2 | ASSSLVQGSQYGYT
TRBJ2-1 | TRBV7-2 | ASSLTRDNEQF
TRBJ2-1 | TRBV9 | ASSSGLGVVLSSYNEQF
TRBJ2-5 | TRBV7-6 | ASSLGTTSGIGETQY
TRBJ2-5 | TRBV10-1 | ASSRGLQETQY
TRBJ2-7 | TRBV5-1 | ASSSVDRGNDYEQY
TRBJ1-1 | TRBV18 | ASSQGQVNTEAF
TRBJ1-1 | TRBV29-1 | SVGGTGGYEAF
TRBJ2-1 | TRBV5-6 | ASSLQGRGYNEQF
TRBJ2-5 | TRBV6-6 | ASSYSRDDQETQY